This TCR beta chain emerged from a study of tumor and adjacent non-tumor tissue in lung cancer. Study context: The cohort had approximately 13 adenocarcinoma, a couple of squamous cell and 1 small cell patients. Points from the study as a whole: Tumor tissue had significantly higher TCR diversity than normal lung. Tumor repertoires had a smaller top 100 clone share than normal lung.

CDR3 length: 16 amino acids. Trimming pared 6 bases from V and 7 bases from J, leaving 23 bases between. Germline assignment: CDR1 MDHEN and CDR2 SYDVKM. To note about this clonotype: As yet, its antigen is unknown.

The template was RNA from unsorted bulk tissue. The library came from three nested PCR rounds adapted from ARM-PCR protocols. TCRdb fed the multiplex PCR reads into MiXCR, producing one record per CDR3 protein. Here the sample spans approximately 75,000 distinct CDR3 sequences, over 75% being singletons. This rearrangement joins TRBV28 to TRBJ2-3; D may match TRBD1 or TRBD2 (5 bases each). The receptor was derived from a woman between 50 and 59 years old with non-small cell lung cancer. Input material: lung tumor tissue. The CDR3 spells CASRGPAARVVNTQYF. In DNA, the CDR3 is TGTGCCAGCAGGGGACCAGCGGCTCGAGTCGTAAATACGCAGTATTTT.